This T cell receptor beta chain was sequenced in a study of blood T cell repertoires in COVID-19. Study details: Samples came from the United States, Italy and Spain, spanning acute and convalescent COVID-19.

In the source study's methods: Amplifying reference gene primers gave estimates of nucleated cell counts. Here immunoSEQ multiplex PCR was the method, and the copy in TCRdb shows in-frame clones only, minus some. The DNA gave D and trimming, while V, J and clone size come from that table. The sample comprises about 160,000 clones, about 80% of which are singletons, and roughly 6.4% rests with the top ten. The CDR3 contains 15 residues. Germline-derived CDR1 and CDR2 are SGHNT and YYREEE (reference sequence). V lost 0 bases, J lost 4 bases, and 13 bases lay in between. The chain recombines TRBV5-4 with TRBJ2-5; D not certain. The sequence was collected from a woman between 35 and 50 years old with COVID-19, enrolled during active disease. Sequencing was performed on peripheral blood. CDR3 coding DNA: TGTGCCAGCAGCTTGGGGCTAGTAGTAGGAGAGACCCAGTACTTC. It codes for CASSLGLVVGETQYF.